The clone carrying this T cell receptor (beta chain) has a handful of counts. The germline gives CDR1 SNHLY, CDR2 FYNNEI. This CDR3 has 15 amino acids. V lost 6 bases, J lost 1 base, and 13 bases lay in between. Then a second PCR, running roughly 6 to 12 cycles, was carried out with a sample-barcoded 5' primer and a J-beta primer mix. TCRdb itself ran the 5' RACE reads through MiXCR, one entry per CDR3 protein. The table records approximately 850,000 distinct CDR3 sequences, around 45% of them present only once. This record belongs to a study of blood T cells in healthy people across ages. The TCR originated in a man aged 55 to 69 in good health. The chain has TRBV2 and TRBJ2-4, with TRBD1 as a possible D gene (6 bases). The specimen sequenced was blood. CDR3 nucleotides: TGTGCCAGCAGGTGGACAGTGGGGGCCAAAAACATTCAGTACTTC. It yields the protein CASRWTVGAKNIQYF.